These 14 T cell receptor beta chains originate from one sample sequenced in a study of shared clonotypes between healthy human individuals. CD45RO negativity and positive selection for CCR7 defined naive CD8 cells, a population that excluded terminally differentiated effector memory CD45RA+ cells. Generated by immunoSEQ multiplex PCR, the TCRdb table keeps only in-frame clones and is missing some. The data show 600,000 or so clones, with roughly 98% seen just once and approximately 0.3% held by the top ten. The sequenced material came from naive CD8+ T cells sorted from blood. The origin of the receptors is a man younger than 40 in good health.

This clone was recorded only once. Here the CDR3 DNA reads TGCGCCAGCAGTGAGTCGTTAAAACTAGCGCCCTACGAGCAGTACTTC. It encodes CASSESLKLAPYEQYF. The rearrangement links TRBV10-1 to TRBJ2-7, with TRBD2 matching 7 bases. V shed 0 bases and J 2 bases; nucleotides not matched to a gene: 7. Germline assignment: CDR1 WNHNN and CDR2 SYGVQD (reference sequence). The CDR3 runs 16 residues.

This clone showed up just once. Other DNA sequences within the sample encode an identical CDR3. The rearrangement links TRBV7-9 to TRBJ2-3; 8 nucleotides line up with TRBD1. CDR3 length equals 14 residues. CDR1 and CDR2 (germline): SEHNR, FQNEAQ (reference sequence). Trimming cost V 5 bases and J 4 bases; bases outside gene matches: 5. The CDR3: CASSLGQGPDTQYF. The CDR3 DNA follows: TGTGCCAGCAGCCTCGGACAGGGCCCAGATACGCAGTATTTT.

This clone was recorded once. The chain has TRBV7-9 and TRBJ2-7; D gene ambiguous. Germline CDR1 and CDR2: SEHNR and FQNEAQ (reference sequence). Trimming removed 8 bases from V and 3 bases from J, with 14 bases in between. The CDR3 consists of 13 residues. The CDR3 protein is CASAYPDRYEQYF. The DNA of the CDR3 is TGTGCCAGCGCCTACCCGGACCGCTACGAGCAGTACTTC.

The chain combines TRBV9 with TRBJ1-2, with unresolved D. Germline CDR1 reads SGDLS; CDR2 reads YYNGEE. CDR3 length: 11 amino acids. Trimming took 7 bases from V and 8 from J, leaving 12 bases between them. DNA of the CDR3: TGTGCCAGCGAGGGAAACGGGGGCTACACCTTC. Its protein is CASEGNGGYTF.

The rearrangement uses TRBV14 and TRBJ1-1, with D unresolved. Germline V gene data show CDR1 as SGHDN and CDR2 as FVKESK. The V end lost 1 base, the J end lost 5 bases, and 8 bases lay between the germline ends. The length of the CDR3 is 13 residues. The CDR3 region is CASSQGLGTEAFF. CDR3 sequence (DNA): TGTGCCAGCAGCCAAGGACTGGGGACTGAAGCTTTCTTT.

The rearrangement joins TRBV13 to TRBJ2-7; no clear D. This CDR3 comprises 12 residues. V dropped 3 bases and J dropped 2 bases, with 5 bases sitting between them. In germline, CDR1 is PRHDT, CDR2 FYEKMQ (reference sequence). CDR3 sequence reads: CASSLRTYEQYF. The CDR3 DNA is TGTGCCAGCAGCTTGAGGACCTACGAGCAGTACTTC.

The CDR3 spells CASSLYGSRSYEQYF. Written as DNA, the CDR3 is TGTGCCAGCAGTTTATACGGGTCTCGCTCCTACGAGCAGTACTTC. The chain has TRBV27 and TRBJ2-7, with unresolved D. Germline-derived CDR1 and CDR2 are MNHEY and SMNVEV (reference sequence). The CDR3 extends over 15 amino acids. V was clipped by 1 base and J by 0 bases, with 10 bases between them.

The chain joins TRBV6-4 to TRBJ2-2; 11 nucleotides agree with TRBD2. V lost 3 bases to trimming and J lost 5 bases; unmatched junction nucleotides: 11. Germline V CDR1 and CDR2: MRHNA, SNTAGT. The CDR3 is 18 amino acids. The CDR3 sequence is CASSEVIRLAGGTGELFF. Here the CDR3 DNA reads TGTGCCAGCAGTGAAGTTATACGGCTAGCGGGAGGTACCGGGGAGCTGTTTTTT.

The chain employs TRBV2 and TRBJ2-1, with 7 bases that match TRBD1. After removal of 6 bases from V and 4 bases from J, the junction contained 3 bases not matched to a gene. Germline V lookup: CDR1 SNHLY, CDR2 FYNNEI. This CDR3 region has 13 residues. The DNA of the CDR3 is TGTGCCAGCAGGACAGGGCCTTACAATGAGCAGTTCTTC. This translates into CASRTGPYNEQFF.

V is TRBV15 and J is TRBJ2-7; TRBD2 matches 8 bases. Germline-derived CDR1 and CDR2 are LNHNV and YYDKDF (reference sequence). With V trimmed by 8 bases and J by 3 bases, 0 bases remained unmatched. The CDR3 has 11 amino acids. CDR3 bases: TGTGCCACCGCGGGAGGCTACGAGCAGTACTTC. Its protein is CATAGGYEQYF.

Turning to this clone: At one boundary the junction diverges from the germline segment, which might be a read error. This sequence joins TRBV7-7 and TRBJ2-5; 15 bases align to TRBD2. CDR3 length equals 16 residues. CDR1 and CDR2 from the germline V gene are SSHAT and FNYEAQ (reference sequence). CDR3 protein: CASSRTSGRAEETQYF. As DNA, the CDR3 is TGTGCTAGCAGCCGGACTAGCGGGAGGGCCGAAGAGACCCAGTACTTC.

The V gene is TRBV5-1, the J gene TRBJ2-2; D gene uncertain. This CDR3 is 13 amino acids long. Per germline, CDR1 SGHRS and CDR2 YFSETQ. V was trimmed by 4 bases and J by 6 bases, leaving 10 bases between them. This CDR3 reads CASSPTLSGELFF. As DNA, the CDR3 is TGCGCCAGCAGCCCAACTCTTTCCGGGGAGCTGTTTTTT. Combining the CDR3 with reference TRBV5-1 and TRBJ2-2 gives the whole variable domain KAGVTQTPRYLIKTRGQQVTLSCSPISGHRSVSWYQQTPGQGLQFLFEYFSETQRNKGNFPGRFSGRQFSNSRSEMNVSTLELGDSALYLCASSPTLSGELFFGEGSRLTVL.

This chain links TRBV9 with TRBJ1-1, with unresolved D. Germline assignment: CDR1 SGDLS and CDR2 YYNGEE. This CDR3 has 14 residues. Deletions cut 3 bases from V and 5 bases from J, with 14 bases between. CDR3 protein: CASSGWDVGTEAFF. The CDR3 DNA reads as TGTGCCAGCAGCGGGTGGGATGTTGGAACTGAAGCTTTCTTT.

The chain employs TRBV25-1 and TRBJ2-2; unclear D gene. Germline V gene data show CDR1 as MGHDK and CDR2 as SYGVNS. Trimming left V 6 bases short and J 3 bases short, with 5 bases between. This CDR3 has 12 amino acids. CDR3 protein: CASRPYTGELFF. The CDR3 DNA reads TGTGCCAGCAGACCTTACACCGGGGAGCTGTTTTTT. Based on the CDR3 plus reference TRBV25-1 and TRBJ2-2, the full variable domain is EADIYQTPRYLVIGTGKKITLECSQTMGHDKMYWYQQDPGMELHLIHYSYGVNSTEKGDLSSESTVSRIRTEHFPLTLESARPSHTSQYLCASRPYTGELFFGEGSRLTVL.